The sequence of this T cell receptor (beta chain) was determined in a study of T cell repertoires in cytomegalovirus infection. Overall study context: Indications of both CMV infection and matching HLA type were provided by public TCR beta signatures.

MiXCR, run by TCRdb on the reads, gives a single entry per CDR3 protein. The sample includes around 710,000 distinct CDR3 sequences, roughly 28% of them seen just once. The table lists this clonotype with a few counts. Its specificity is not known. General study findings and limits: Using cumulative public TCR beta family frequency, the authors identified those who carried CMV together with the relevant HLA. CMV-specific HLA-C-restricted TCR beta clonotypes dominated the ex vivo response.

The sample was cultured CD8+ T cells from PBMCs, taken from culture after CMV antigen stimulation. This TCR was recovered from a human donor in good health (CMV status not recorded). Some clones in this sample may be carry-over from other donors' samples.

CDR3 nucleotide sequence: TGTGCCAGCAGTTACCTTGACAGGGGGCTCCCTGAAGCTTTCTTT. The encoded protein is CASSYLDRGLPEAFF. V is TRBV6-2 or TRBV6-3 and J is TRBJ1-1; TRBD1 agrees at 10 bases. CDR1 is MNHEY and CDR2 is SVGEGT in the germline V gene. The length of the CDR3 is 15 residues. V shed 2 bases, J shed 6 bases, and the junction held 6 bases outside the gene matches.